This TCR beta chain was recovered during a study of CD8 T cells in ankylosing spondylitis. Turning to this clonotype: Antigen: not known. A read error may be the cause here, since a much bigger clone is one base away.

Germline V gene lookup returns CDR1 LGHDT and CDR2 YNNKEL (reference sequence). The CDR3 is 11 amino acids. Between the trimmed V and J ends, which lost 5 bases and 3 bases, there was a span of 5 bases. Notes on the study in general: Reportedly, disease-linked clones are significantly enriched in ankylosing spondylitis patients' matched synovial fluid.

Quantitative 5'-RACE with molecular barcodes generated TCR beta libraries. TCRdb independently ran MiXCR on the 5' RACE reads; one entry per CDR3 protein. The table has more than 150,000 distinct CDR3 sequences, over 10% seen once; the top ten hold approximately 11%. The chain combines TRBV3-1 with TRBJ2-7; D ambiguous. The specimen was blood, either unsorted or a sorted T cell fraction (not recorded which). This clonotype originated in a female donor with ankylosing spondylitis or in good health (not recorded which). The CDR3 region has the DNA TGTGCCAGCAGCGACCTCTACGAGCAGTACTTC. Translating gives CASSDLYEQYF.